The 18 T cell receptor beta chains below come from one sample, sequenced in a study of Graves' ophthalmopathy and Graves' hyperthyroidism. Amplification targeted the TCR beta CDR3 regions, with RNA transcripts as the source material. RT-PCR with HTBI primers came first, then second-round multiplex PCR. TCRdb itself ran the multiplex PCR reads through MiXCR, one entry per CDR3 protein. The sample contains fewer than 350,000 distinct CDR3 sequences, 15% to 20% of which appear only once. The sequenced material came from peripheral blood. The receptors were gathered from an adult man with Graves' ophthalmopathy.

This sequence joins TRBV19 and TRBJ1-1, with TRBD1 as a possible D gene (5 bases). The CDR3 covers 13 residues. Germline CDR1 and CDR2: LNHDA and SQIVND (reference sequence). Trimming left V 7 bases short and J 5 bases short, with 14 bases between. This CDR3 is CASTDLGGTEAFF. The CDR3 nucleotides read TGTGCCAGTACCGACCTCGGGGGGACTGAAGCTTTCTTT.

The rearrangement uses TRBV7-2 and TRBJ2-5; D possibly corresponds to TRBD2 (5 bases). CDR3 length equals 14 residues. The germline gives CDR1 SGHTA, CDR2 FQGNSA. Trimming removed 1 base from V and 5 bases from J, with 11 bases in between. The DNA of the CDR3 is TGTGCCAGCAGCTTAGGGACTCCGCTGGAGACCCAGTACTTC. It translates to CASSLGTPLETQYF.

The chain joins TRBV27 to TRBJ1-6; D remains unclear. Germline V gene sequence: CDR1 MNHEY, CDR2 SMNVEV (reference sequence). With 6 bases removed from V and 6 bases from J, the gap between germline ends came to 18 bases. The length of the CDR3 is 16 residues. Here the CDR3 reads CASRTGSASGNSPLHF. CDR3 DNA: TGTGCCAGCAGAACCGGGTCAGCCTCGGGTAATTCACCCCTCCACTTT.

This clonotype has ten or more counts. Compared with germline, one end of the junction differs, possibly owing to a read error. The chain recombines TRBV6-2 or TRBV6-3 with TRBJ2-2, with TRBD1 matching over 8 bases. The germline CDR1 and CDR2 sequences are MNHEY and SVGEGT. The CDR3 totals 15 residues. The CDR3 bases are TGTGCCAGCAGGGCGACAGGGGCGAATACCGGGGAGCTGTTTTTT. It encodes CASRATGANTGELFF.

The chain joins TRBV5-1 to TRBJ2-7, with 11 bases identical to TRBD2. The germline CDR1 and CDR2 sequences are SGHRS and YFSETQ. The trim removed 3 bases at V and 5 bases at J, leaving 7 bases unmatched. The CDR3 sequence is 15 residues long. The CDR3 DNA follows: TGCGCCAGCAGCTGGAGTAGCGGGAGGGCCCACGAGCAGTACTTC. Translating gives CASSWSSGRAHEQYF.

This clonotype showed up many times. The genes are TRBV7-3 and TRBJ2-5; D remains unclear. The germline CDR1 and CDR2 sequences are SGHTA and FQGTGA. The CDR3 spans 13 residues. The V end lost 5 bases, the J end lost 1 base, and 8 bases lay between the germline ends. CDR3 coding DNA: TGTGCCAGCAGCAGGAACCCCCAAGAGACCCAGTACTTC. Translated, it gives CASSRNPQETQYF.

This chain connects TRBV4-1 to TRBJ2-5, with no clear D. The V end lost 0 bases, the J end lost 2 bases, and 7 bases lay between the germline ends. The CDR3 contains 14 residues. Per germline, CDR1 MGHRA and CDR2 YSYEKL. The CDR3 DNA is TGCGCCAGCAGCCAAGAGGGAAGACAAGAGACCCAGTACTTC. It is translated as CASSQEGRQETQYF.

This clonotype occurred many times. The chain links TRBV6-1 to TRBJ1-5; TRBD1 aligns across 9 bases. J was trimmed by 6 bases and V by 8 bases; bases with no gene match: 14. This CDR3 contains 16 residues. Germline V CDR1 and CDR2: MNHNS, SASEGT. CDR3 DNA: TGTGCCAGCGTGGGGGGGACAGGGACCGCTCGTCAGCCCCAGCATTTT. Its protein product is CASVGGTGTARQPQHF.

At least ten counts were recorded for this clonotype. The rearrangement uses TRBV11-2 and TRBJ1-1; no definite D call. CDR1 and CDR2 from the germline V gene are SGHAT and FQNNGV. V was trimmed by 0 bases and J by 6 bases, leaving 20 bases between them. This CDR3 contains 17 residues. Written as DNA, the CDR3 is TGTGCCAGCAGCTTAGAACAATGGCGGGTCGGGAAGCCTGAAGCTTTCTTT. This encodes CASSLEQWRVGKPEAFF.

At least ten counts were recorded for this clonotype. The V gene is TRBV19, the J gene TRBJ1-1; D is ambiguous. This CDR3 region has 14 residues. Between the trimmed V and J ends, which lost 3 bases and 5 bases, there was a span of 13 bases. Germline V CDR1 and CDR2: LNHDA, SQIVND (reference sequence). CDR3 residues: CASSIFAGGTEAFF. Here the CDR3 DNA reads TGTGCCAGTAGTATTTTCGCGGGAGGTACTGAAGCTTTCTTT.

The CDR3 loop reads CASRPLGGQGARSETQYF. The DNA of the CDR3 is TGTGCCAGCAGACCGTTGGGCGGGCAGGGGGCTAGGTCGGAGACCCAGTACTTC. V usage is TRBV28 and J usage is TRBJ2-5; 8 positions agree with TRBD1. The CDR3 covers 18 residues. The trim removed 6 bases at V and 5 bases at J, leaving 20 bases unmatched. Germline V gene lookup returns CDR1 MDHEN and CDR2 SYDVKM.

This clonotype was counted at least ten times. J is TRBJ2-2 and V is TRBV11-1, with TRBD1 matching over 9 bases. The CDR3 runs to 16 residues. Germline V gene lookup returns CDR1 SGHAT and CDR2 FQDESV (reference sequence). V trimming: 5 bases; J trimming: 6 bases; junction bases outside the gene matches: 10. The CDR3 nucleotides read TGTGCCAGCAGCCTTAATCCCGGGACAGGGTCCGGGGAGCTGTTTTTT. Protein sequence: CASSLNPGTGSGELFF.

This clonotype occurred many times. This sequence joins TRBV5-1 and TRBJ2-7, with D uncertain. V was trimmed by 7 bases and J by 0 bases, leaving 14 bases between them. The CDR3 has 14 residues. In germline, CDR1 is SGHRS, CDR2 YFSETQ. CDR3 sequence: CASSRPSNSYEQYF. DNA for the CDR3: TGCGCCAGCTCCCGGCCTTCTAACTCCTACGAGCAGTACTTC.

This clonotype was counted at least ten times. V and J are TRBV28 and TRBJ1-2; D might be TRBD1 (5 bases). The V and J ends lost 8 bases and 3 bases respectively, with 16 bases between them. The CDR3 runs to 14 residues. Germline V CDR1 and CDR2: MDHEN, SYDVKM. CDR3 in amino acids: CASYGQLAHYGYTF. The CDR3 DNA is TGTGCCAGCTACGGACAACTGGCCCACTATGGCTACACCTTC.

At least ten counts were recorded for this clonotype. The rearrangement links TRBV30 to TRBJ1-5; D perhaps matches TRBD1 (5 bases). V gave up 3 bases and J gave up 6 bases, with 12 bases separating them. The CDR3 extends over 13 amino acids. CDR1 is GTSNPN, CDR2 SVGIG, per germline (reference sequence). The CDR3 DNA follows: TGTGCCTGGAGCAAAACAGGTAGTCAGCCCCAGCATTTT. It is translated as CAWSKTGSQPQHF.

This clonotype was counted ten times or more. The V call is TRBV29-1, the J call TRBJ2-7; TRBD1 matches at 10 bases. There are 14 residues in the CDR3. Germline V gives CDR1 SQVTM, CDR2 ANQGSEA. Unmatched junction bases numbered 10, after V lost 4 bases and J lost 7 bases. CDR3 residues: CSVGTQTGGEEQYF. CDR3 nucleotides: TGCAGCGTTGGAACCCAGACAGGGGGCGAAGAGCAGTACTTC.

In its sample, this clonotype was seen many times. This chain joins TRBV27 and TRBJ1-2, with a possible D match to TRBD1 (6 bases). The V gene's germline CDR1 is MNHEY and CDR2 SMNVEV (reference sequence). V was clipped by 6 bases and J by 1 base, with 15 bases between them. The CDR3 has 15 amino acids. In DNA form, the CDR3 reads TGTGCCAGCAGGGAAACGAGGGGGTTTAACTATGGCTACACCTTC. Protein: CASRETRGFNYGYTF.

This clonotype was counted at least ten times. The chain carries TRBV28 and TRBJ2-7, with 12 nucleotides matching TRBD1. The CDR3 contains 15 residues. V shed 6 bases, J shed 7 bases, and the junction held 10 bases outside the gene matches. The germline CDR1 and CDR2 sequences are MDHEN and SYDVKM. This CDR3 is CASSLPGQGAREQYF. The CDR3, as DNA: TGTGCCAGCAGCCTACCGGGACAGGGGGCGAGGGAGCAGTACTTC.